The rows below give T cell receptor beta chains drawn from one sample of a study of siplizumab effects on memory and regulatory T cells. Method: immunoSEQ multiplex PCR; TCRdb's copy keeps in-frame clones and lacks some. The data show over 85,000 clones, around nine tenths seen once. The sample was CD4+ T cells sorted from blood. The receptors were sampled from a human donor in good health. Each CDR3 is given with its conserved first and last residue. Each record gives: J gene, clone size, V gene, D gene, CDR3 DNA, CDR3 protein. D genes are given only for firm matches. Rows may omit the clone size; those that give it use once, few, many or a size class.

TRBJ2-7,NA,TRBV7-6,TRBD1,TGTGCCAGCAGCTTTCGGACAGGGGGGGTGTACGAGCAGTACTTC,CASSFRTGGVYEQYF
TRBJ2-7,NA,TRBV15,TRBD1,TGTGCCACCAGCAATGGACTTCCGGGACAGGGTACGTCACACGAGCAGTACTTC,CATSNGLPGQGTSHEQYF
TRBJ1-2,NA,TRBV19,NA,TGTGCCAGTTCGGACAGAAGGGTGTCTGGCTACACCTTC,CASSDRRVSGYTF
TRBJ2-3,NA,TRBV9,NA,TGTGCCAGCAGCGTATATTCAGGGAGTTCCGCAGATACGCAGTATTTT,CASSVYSGSSADTQYF
TRBJ2-5,NA,TRBV5-4,NA,TGTGCCAGCAGCTTGGTTAGGGATGGGACCCAGTACTTC,CASSLVRDGTQYF
TRBJ1-1,NA,TRBV11-2,NA,TGTGCCAGCAGCCCCCCGGCAGGGACCATGAACACTGAAGCTTTCTTT,CASSPPAGTMNTEAFF
TRBJ1-2,NA,TRBV27,NA,TGTGCCAGCAGTTTAAGGGCAGGGAATAGGCATGGCTACACCTTC,CASSLRAGNRHGYTF
TRBJ2-6,NA,TRBV28,NA,TGTGCCAGCACCACACATGGGGGGGGCCCTGGGGCCAACGTCCTGACTTTC,CASTTHGGGPGANVLTF
TRBJ2-7,NA,TRBV28,TRBD2,TGTGCCACAGCGGGAGAAGATCTGTACTTC,CATAGEDLYF
TRBJ2-7,once,TRBV29-1,NA,TGCAGCGTTGACCGGGGGAGCGAGCAGTACTTC,CSVDRGSEQYF
TRBJ2-2,NA,TRBV28,NA,TGTGCCAGCAGTTTATCCGTGCGGATCGCGGGGGAGCTGTTTTTT,CASSLSVRIAGELFF
TRBJ2-7,NA,TRBV7-9,NA,TGTGCCAGCAGCTTACGAGGGGGCGAGCAGTACTTC,CASSLRGGEQYF
TRBJ1-2,NA,TRBV18,NA,TGTGCCAGCTCTCAGGACAGTTTATATGGCTACACCTTC,CASSQDSLYGYTF
TRBJ2-7,NA,TRBV6-6,NA,TGTGCCAGCAGTCCGGGACTCGACTTC,CASSPGLDF
TRBJ2-1,NA,TRBV19,TRBD1,TGTGCCAGTAGTACAATACAGGGGGCCTCAGCGGATGAGCAGTTCTTC,CASSTIQGASADEQFF
TRBJ2-3,NA,TRBV5-1,TRBD2,TGCGCCAGCAGCTTGGCTGCGGGAGTACAGTACGTGGATACGCAGTATTTT,CASSLAAGVQYVDTQYF
TRBJ2-1,NA,TRBV27,TRBD1,TGTGCCAGCAGTGAATGGACAGGGGGCGGTCTCGCCTACAATGAGCAGTTCTTC,CASSEWTGGGLAYNEQFF
TRBJ2-5,NA,TRBV30,NA,TGTGCCTGGAGGGAGACTGGGACCCAGTACTTC,CAWRETGTQYF